This TCR beta chain comes out of a study of shared T cell receptors in the human thymus. The CDR3 length is 16 residues. The V and J ends lost 3 bases and 9 bases respectively, with 24 bases between them. Germline V gene sequence: CDR1 SGHDN, CDR2 FVKESK. Using immunoSEQ multiplex PCR, the repertoire was profiled, and TCRdb retains in-frame clones only, with some absent. This sample has roughly 710,000 clones, with roughly 88% found just once. These same records also appear under a second study, on human thymus T cells. That source adds: Donor material was obtained from healthy Finnish infants undergoing corrective surgery for congenital heart defects. The thymus tissue came from resections taken during corrective heart surgery. Among thymic and blood repertoires, usage of V and J genes appeared biased. Unrelated individuals had highly overlapping thymic repertoires, as reported in related research.

Sequencing input: thymocytes. The sequence derives from a girl under two years old with a congenital heart defect. The gene calls are TRBV14 and TRBJ2-7; D is possibly TRBD1 (5 bases). The CDR3 nucleotides are TGTGCCAGCAGCCAGGAAGACAGACGTACTACGAGAAGGCAGTACTTC. This codes for CASSQEDRRTTRRQYF.